These T cell receptor beta chains were read from a single sample in a study of T cells in Graves' hyperthyroidism and ophthalmopathy. TCRdb used MiXCR to reprocess the multiplex PCR reads, holding one entry per CDR3 protein. Among 95,000 to 110,000 distinct CDR3 sequences, roughly 15% were seen once, and the ten largest hold less than 50%. The sample was blood. The receptors come from a woman between 45 and 65 years old with Graves' hyperthyroidism. Both conserved end residues are trimmed from each CDR3. The order of the fields is J gene, V gene, CDR3 protein.

TRBJ2-4	TRBV19	ASFWISSGRNKNIQY
TRBJ1-2	TRBV9	ASSGTAPGYT
TRBJ1-1	TRBV28	ASSFRTVGTEAF
TRBJ2-6	TRBV29-1	SVDSGANVLT
TRBJ2-1	TRBV27	ASRLAGVYEQF
TRBJ1-4	TRBV28	ASSPSDVRHNEKLF
TRBJ2-3	TRBV20-1	SARVGSVDTQY
TRBJ2-3	TRBV2	ASSASGRTDTQY
TRBJ1-2	TRBV20-1	SARESAGNGYT
TRBJ2-3	TRBV27	ASARTSGDTDTQY
TRBJ2-1	TRBV5-1	ASSLVLGQPEQF
TRBJ2-7	TRBV7-8	ASSLVGTTYEQY
TRBJ2-2	TRBV12-3/TRBV12-4	ASSLLGGGPGGELF
TRBJ2-1	TRBV7-6	ASSGTKEDEQF
TRBJ2-5	TRBV5-5	ASSSTPQETQY
TRBJ2-1	TRBV29-1	SVVADSSYNEQF
TRBJ2-3	TRBV27	ASSLTPPGQGGTDTQY
TRBJ2-3	TRBV6-1	ASSERGSQSGTQY
TRBJ1-4	TRBV7-3	ASSSDRGSGEKLF
TRBJ2-1	TRBV12-3/TRBV12-4	ASSLTWGGRESYNEQF
TRBJ2-7	TRBV28	ASSFRTSGRAYEQY
TRBJ2-7	TRBV11-2	ASRALAGGPYEQY
TRBJ2-3	TRBV7-2	ASSLSGHSTDTQY
TRBJ2-1	TRBV20-1	SNTDDSLGSNEQF
TRBJ1-1	TRBV3-1	ASSQVPEQQEAF
TRBJ1-1	TRBV27	ASSHYGPTGAEAF
TRBJ2-7	TRBV9	ASSAGGGGEQY
TRBJ2-7	TRBV11-2	ASSLLGTDPYEQY
TRBJ2-1	TRBV11-1	ASSLRGRNEQF
TRBJ2-1	TRBV19	ASSRELGEQF
TRBJ2-2	TRBV28	ASSRDRGAGELF
TRBJ2-1	TRBV6-2/TRBV6-3	ASRYGGPTHYNEQF
TRBJ2-7	TRBV6-2/TRBV6-3	ASSPGGRQY
TRBJ2-7	TRBV6-1	ASSIRAGGLGEQY
TRBJ2-6	TRBV20-1	SADSGTLQTSGANVLT
TRBJ1-1	TRBV13	ASSLGVREAF
TRBJ2-5	TRBV4-1	ASSQDLAKETQY
TRBJ2-1	TRBV20-1	SARAPGTGTSGGNEQF
TRBJ1-6	TRBV7-9	ASSFRPANSPLH
TRBJ2-1	TRBV4-1	ASSQGAGTGPYNEQF
TRBJ1-1	TRBV20-1	SARRGGVIGEAF
TRBJ2-1	TRBV5-1	ASTNQGGISYNEQF
TRBJ1-6	TRBV7-9	ASSLDPGTLH
TRBJ2-3	TRBV6-2/TRBV6-3	ASSPPLKVIDTQY
TRBJ2-4	TRBV7-9	AILSGAGNIQY
TRBJ2-6	TRBV10-3	AISEAEGVLT
TRBJ2-7	TRBV3-1	ASSQVGTGSYEQY
TRBJ2-1	TRBV2	ASSGVAASGSNEQF
TRBJ1-1	TRBV20-1	SVPRHQFEAF
TRBJ2-5	TRBV7-2	ASSLDGGAKTQY
TRBJ2-7	TRBV12-3/TRBV12-4	ASSTTGDFYEQY
TRBJ1-2	TRBV20-1	SARGQEQLYGYT